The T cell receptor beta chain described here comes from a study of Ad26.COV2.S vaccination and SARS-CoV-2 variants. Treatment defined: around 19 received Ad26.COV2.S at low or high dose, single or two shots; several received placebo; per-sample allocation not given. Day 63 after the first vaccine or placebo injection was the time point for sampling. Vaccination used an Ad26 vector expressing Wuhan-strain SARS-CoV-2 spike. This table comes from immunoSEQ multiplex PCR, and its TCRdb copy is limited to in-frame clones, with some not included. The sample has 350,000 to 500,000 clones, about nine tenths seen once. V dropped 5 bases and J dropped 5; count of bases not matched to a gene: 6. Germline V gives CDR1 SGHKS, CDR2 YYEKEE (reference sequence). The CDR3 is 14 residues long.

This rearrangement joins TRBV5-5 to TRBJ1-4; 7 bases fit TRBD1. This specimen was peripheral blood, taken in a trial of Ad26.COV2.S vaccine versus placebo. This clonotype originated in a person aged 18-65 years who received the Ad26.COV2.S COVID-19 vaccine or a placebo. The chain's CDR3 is CASSQGDLNEKLFF. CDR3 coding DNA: TGTGCCAGCAGTCAGGGGGACCTGAATGAAAAACTGTTTTTT.